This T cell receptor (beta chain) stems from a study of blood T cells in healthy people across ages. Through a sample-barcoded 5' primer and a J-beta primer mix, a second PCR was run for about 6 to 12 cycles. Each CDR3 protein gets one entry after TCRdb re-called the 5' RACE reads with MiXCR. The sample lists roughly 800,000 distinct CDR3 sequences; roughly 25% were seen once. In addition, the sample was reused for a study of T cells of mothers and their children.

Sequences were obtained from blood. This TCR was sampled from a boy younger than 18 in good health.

The CDR3 DNA follows: TGTGCCAGCAGCCATGGTCGTTTGGTAGAGGGGGGCGAGACCCAGTACTTC. Its protein product is CASSHGRLVEGGETQYF. V is TRBV3-1 and J is TRBJ2-5, with D tentatively TRBD1 or TRBD2 (6 bases each). V shed 3 bases and J shed 5 bases, with 22 bases lying between them. Germline V gene data show CDR1 as LGHDT and CDR2 as YNNKEL (reference sequence). The CDR3 covers 17 residues.